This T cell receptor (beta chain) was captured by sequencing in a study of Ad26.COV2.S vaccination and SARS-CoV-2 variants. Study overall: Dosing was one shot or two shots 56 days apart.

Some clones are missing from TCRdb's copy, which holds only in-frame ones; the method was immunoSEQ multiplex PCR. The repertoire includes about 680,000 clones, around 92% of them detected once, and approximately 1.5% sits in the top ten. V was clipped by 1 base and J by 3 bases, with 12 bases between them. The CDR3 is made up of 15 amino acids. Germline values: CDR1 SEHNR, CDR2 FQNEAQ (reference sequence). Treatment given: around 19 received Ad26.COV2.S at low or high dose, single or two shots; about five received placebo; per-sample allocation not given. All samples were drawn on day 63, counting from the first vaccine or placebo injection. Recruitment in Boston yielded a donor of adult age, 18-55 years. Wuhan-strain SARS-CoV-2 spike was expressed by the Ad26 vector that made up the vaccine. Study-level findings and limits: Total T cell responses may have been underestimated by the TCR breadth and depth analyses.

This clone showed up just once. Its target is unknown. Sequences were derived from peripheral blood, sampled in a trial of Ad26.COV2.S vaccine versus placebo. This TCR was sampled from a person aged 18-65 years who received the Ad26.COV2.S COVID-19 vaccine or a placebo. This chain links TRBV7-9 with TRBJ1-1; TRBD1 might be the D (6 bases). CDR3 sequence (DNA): TGTGCCAGCAGCTTAGTTGGGGGCGCGGACACTGAAGCTTTCTTT. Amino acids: CASSLVGGADTEAFF.